This passage covers 27 T cell receptor beta chains from one sample sequenced in a study of blood T cell repertoires in COVID-19. This table comes from immunoSEQ multiplex PCR, and its TCRdb copy is limited to in-frame clones, with some not included. The sample consists of fewer than 90,000 clones, about 91% of them appearing once. Sequencing input: peripheral blood. Receptor source: a woman aged 80 or over with active or convalescent COVID-19.

The chain is built from TRBV5-1 and TRBJ1-4, with 7 bases fitting TRBD1. Trimming at V came to 2 bases and at J to 6 bases, leaving 1 base not matched to a gene. CDR1 is SGHRS and CDR2 is YFSETQ in the germline V gene. The CDR3 contains 13 residues. CDR3 protein: CASSFRGDEKLFF. The DNA of the CDR3 is TGCGCCAGCAGCTTCAGGGGGGATGAAAAACTGTTTTTT.

The chain has TRBV19 and TRBJ2-2, with 9 bases fitting TRBD1. Germline loops: CDR1 LNHDA, CDR2 SQIVND (reference sequence). The CDR3 contains 17 residues. Trimming cost V 7 bases and J 2 bases; bases outside gene matches: 11. CDR3 protein: CASKGRGGQGNTGELFF. Here the CDR3 DNA reads TGTGCCAGTAAAGGTCGAGGGGGACAGGGTAACACCGGGGAGCTGTTTTTT. Based on the CDR3 plus reference TRBV19 and TRBJ2-2, the full variable domain is DGGITQSPKYLFRKEGQNVTLSCEQNLNHDAMYWYRQDPGQGLRLIYYSQIVNDFQKGDIAEGYSVSREKKESFPLTVTSAQKNPTAFYLCASKGRGGQGNTGELFFGEGSRLTVL.

This chain links TRBV7-8 with TRBJ1-2, with 9 bases lining up with TRBD1. The CDR3 consists of 13 residues. CDR1 is SGHVS, CDR2 FQNEAQ, per germline. Trimming took 6 bases from V and 8 from J; bases not matched to a gene: 7. The chain's CDR3 is CASSPQGAGGYTF. The CDR3 DNA sequence: TGTGCCAGCAGTCCACAGGGGGCCGGAGGCTACACCTTC.

The CDR3: CAISPGQGVKLFF. CDR3 DNA sequence: TGTGCCATCAGTCCGGGACAGGGTGTAAAACTGTTTTTT. This sequence joins TRBV10-3 and TRBJ1-4; 9 bases map to TRBD1. The germline gives CDR1 ENHRY, CDR2 SYGVKD. The CDR3 length is 13 residues. Unmatched junction bases numbered 5, after V lost 5 bases and J lost 10 bases.

The genes are TRBV27 and TRBJ1-2, with D tentatively TRBD1 (5 bases). Germline V gene lookup returns CDR1 MNHEY and CDR2 SMNVEV (reference sequence). Trimming shortened V by 3 bases and J by 4 bases, and 18 bases separated the two germline ends. The CDR3 consists of 16 residues. The CDR3 DNA reads TGTGCCAGCAGTTTCAATAGGGGTGTTGGTGTCTATGGCTACACCTTC. Translation gives CASSFNRGVGVYGYTF.

This clone was seen once. The V and J genes are TRBV29-1 and TRBJ2-7; 9 bases line up with TRBD1. V was pared by 6 bases and J by 7 bases, with 7 bases of the junction left unmatched. The CDR3 has 12 residues. Germline V gene lookup returns CDR1 SQVTM and CDR2 ANQGSEA. The CDR3 region is CSVGGQGREQYF. The CDR3 DNA reads TGCAGCGTGGGCGGACAGGGGAGGGAGCAGTACTTC.

The V call is TRBV11-2, the J call TRBJ2-2, with a weak D call TRBD2 (5 bases). This CDR3 is 17 amino acids long. Germline CDR1 is SGHAT and CDR2 is FQNNGV. Trimming took 5 bases from V and 1 from J, leaving 17 bases between them. As DNA, the CDR3 is TGTGCCAGCAGCCCTAGCCCCGACTTTAGGAACACCGGGGAGCTGTTTTTT. Translating gives CASSPSPDFRNTGELFF.

The chain is built from TRBV3-1 (or the pseudogene TRBV3-2) and TRBJ1-2; TRBD1 is a possible D gene (6 bases). The germline V gene has CDR1 LGHDT and CDR2 YNNKEL (reference sequence). Trimming pared 5 bases from V and 2 bases from J, leaving 12 bases between. This CDR3 is 14 amino acids long. The CDR3 region has the DNA TGTGCCAGCAGCAGACCCGGACAGAACTATGGCTACACCTTC. Its translation: CASSRPGQNYGYTF.

The CDR3 nucleotides are TGTGCCAGCAGCTTGGGGCAGTCTAGACTTTACGAGCAGTACTTC. It specifies CASSLGQSRLYEQYF. The V call is TRBV7-3, the J call TRBJ2-7, with D tentatively TRBD1 (5 bases). Trimming left V 3 bases short and J 4 bases short, with 16 bases between. Germline values: CDR1 SGHTA, CDR2 FQGTGA. This CDR3 is built from 15 residues.

The rearrangement uses TRBV4-2 and TRBJ2-2; 8 bases agree with TRBD2. The V gene end was trimmed by 3 bases and the J gene end by 7 bases; junction bases not matched to a gene: 10. The germline gives CDR1 LGHNA, CDR2 YNFKEQ. This CDR3 has 16 amino acids. The CDR3 nucleotides read TGTGCCAGCAGCCAGGACTTAACTAGCGGAGGCGGGGAGCTGTTTTTT. This encodes CASSQDLTSGGGELFF.

The chain links TRBV29-1 to TRBJ1-3; maybe TRBD1 (6 bases). CDR3 length: 15 amino acids. Trimming stripped 0 bases from V and 1 base from J, with 10 bases between. Germline loops: CDR1 SQVTM, CDR2 ANQGSEA. In DNA form, the CDR3 reads TGCAGCGTTGAAGACTTCGACAGGTCTGGAAACACCATATATTTT. It codes for CSVEDFDRSGNTIYF.

This sequence joins TRBV29-1 and TRBJ1-2; D is ambiguous. Germline V gene sequence: CDR1 SQVTM, CDR2 ANQGSEA. V was pared by 1 base and J by 4 bases, with 13 bases between. The CDR3 is 14 residues long. This chain's CDR3 is CSVEGRGLFYGYTF. The CDR3 nucleotides are TGCAGCGTTGAAGGACGCGGACTGTTCTATGGCTACACCTTC.

J is TRBJ2-7 and V is TRBV15, with a possible D match to TRBD2 (6 bases). With 9 bases removed from V and 4 bases from J, the gap between germline ends came to 19 bases. The germline gives CDR1 LNHNV, CDR2 YYDKDF (reference sequence). The CDR3 consists of 14 residues. This CDR3 reads CATSTRDFLYEQYF. DNA for the CDR3: TGTGCCACTTCGACCCGGGACTTCCTATACGAGCAGTACTTC.

This rearrangement joins TRBV4-3 to TRBJ1-5, with D tentatively TRBD1 (5 bases). Germline V gives CDR1 LGHNA, CDR2 YSLEER. Trimming took off 1 base at V and 7 bases at J, with 11 bases between the two ends. CDR3 size: 14 residues. The CDR3, as DNA: TGCGCCAGCAGCCAAGGGCAGGGTGAGCAGCCCCAGCATTTT. It codes for CASSQGQGEQPQHF.

V usage is TRBV5-4 and J usage is TRBJ2-6; weak D call: TRBD1 (5 bases). The germline gives CDR1 SGHNT, CDR2 YYREEE (reference sequence). The CDR3 extends over 14 amino acids. Deletions cut 7 bases from V and 13 bases from J, with 21 bases between. In nucleotides, the CDR3 is TGTGCCAGCGCTGCTGGGGCCAACGTCGGGGTCCTGACTTTC. It codes for CASAAGANVGVLTF.

This chain uses TRBV19 with TRBJ1-5; no reliable D call. The V end was cut by 2 bases, the J end by 1 base, with 6 bases between. The CDR3 contains 14 residues. Germline CDR1 is LNHDA and CDR2 is SQIVND (reference sequence). CDR3 nucleotide sequence: TGTGCCAGTAGTATAACGGGAAGCAATCAGCCCCAGCATTTT. Translated: CASSITGSNQPQHF.

This clone has just one count. The V gene is TRBV7-2, the J gene TRBJ1-1; D is unclear. Trimming cost V 5 bases and J 1 base, with 8 bases left between them. This CDR3 comprises 13 residues. Germline V gives CDR1 SGHTA, CDR2 FQGNSA. The CDR3 reads CASSTGKNTEAFF. CDR3 nucleotides: TGTGCCAGCAGCACCGGGAAGAACACTGAAGCTTTCTTT.

V is TRBV6-5 and J is TRBJ2-1; TRBD1 matches at 8 bases. The germline CDR1 and CDR2 sequences are MNHEY and SVGAGI. The V gene end was trimmed by 1 base and the J gene end by 5 bases; junction bases not matched to a gene: 7. The length of the CDR3 is 16 residues. CDR3 region: CASSYLAGRGHNEQFF. CDR3 in DNA: TGTGCCAGCAGTTACTTGGCCGGCAGGGGGCACAATGAGCAGTTCTTC.

This chain uses TRBV21-1 with TRBJ1-5. TRBV21-1 counts as a pseudogene. CDR3 length: 14 residues. In DNA, the CDR3 is TGTGCCAGCAGCAAAGGGGGGGGAAATCAGCCCCAGCATTTT. Translation: CASSKGGGNQPQHF.

DNA of the CDR3: TGTGCCAGCAGGTCCCGGGCCGGGACACCCCTCCACTTT. Its protein product is CASRSRAGTPLHF. The chain has TRBV3-1 (or the pseudogene TRBV3-2) and TRBJ1-6; D not resolved. The germline V and J ends were trimmed by 6 bases and 11 bases, with 14 bases remaining between them. Germline values: CDR1 LGHDT, CDR2 YNNKEL (reference sequence). This CDR3 contains 13 residues.

The CDR3: CATSRDGESGTEAFF. CDR3 coding DNA: TGTGCCACCAGCAGAGATGGGGAATCGGGGACTGAAGCTTTCTTT. The chain employs TRBV15 and TRBJ1-1; D unresolved. Germline values: CDR1 LNHNV, CDR2 YYDKDF (reference sequence). The CDR3 loop spans 15 amino acids. With 0 bases removed from V and 5 bases from J, the gap between germline ends came to 13 bases. Full variable domain (remainder filled in from reference TRBV15 and TRBJ1-1): DAMVIQNPRYQVTQFGKPVTLSCSQTLNHNVMYWYQQKSSQAPKLLFHYYDKDFNNEADTPDNFQSRRPNTSFCFLDIRSPGLGDTAMYLCATSRDGESGTEAFFGQGTRLTVV.

The rearrangement joins TRBV9 to TRBJ2-2; D is undetermined. With 0 bases removed from V and 3 bases from J, the gap between germline ends came to 6 bases. Germline V gene sequence: CDR1 SGDLS, CDR2 YYNGEE. The CDR3 is 14 residues long. The CDR3 loop reads CASSVGRHTGELFF. CDR3 sequence (DNA): TGTGCCAGCAGCGTAGGGAGACACACCGGGGAGCTGTTTTTT.

The V and J genes are TRBV13 and TRBJ2-5; TRBD2 is a possible D gene (5 bases). V was pared by 7 bases and J by 2 bases, with 11 bases between. Per the germline V gene, CDR1 is PRHDT and CDR2 is FYEKMQ (reference sequence). This CDR3 is 13 amino acids long. The DNA for the CDR3 is TGTGCCAGCACCTCCGGGGATCAAGAGACCCAGTACTTC. Translation: CASTSGDQETQYF.

The V call is TRBV28, the J call TRBJ1-6; TRBD1 matches at 7 bases. The CDR3 extends over 12 amino acids. Germline CDR1 and CDR2: MDHEN and SYDVKM. J lost 16 bases, V lost 6 bases, and 9 bases had no gene match. CDR3 nucleotide sequence: TGTGCCAGCAGCCTAATGAGGGGGCCTCTCCACTTT. Translation: CASSLMRGPLHF.

The J gene is TRBJ2-5, the V gene TRBV5-1; TRBD1 matches at 12 bases. Germline trimming cut 0 bases from V and 5 bases from J; bases unmatched to any gene: 8. CDR3 length equals 17 residues. Germline loops: CDR1 SGHRS, CDR2 YFSETQ. The CDR3 region is CASSLAGQGAYWETQYF. The CDR3 region has the DNA TGCGCCAGCAGCTTGGCGGGACAGGGGGCGTATTGGGAGACCCAGTACTTC.

CDR3 nucleotide sequence: TGTGCCAGCATCCAATCAACAGGAGGGTGGACTGAAGCTTTCTTT. Translated: CASIQSTGGWTEAFF. The chain uses TRBV25-1 and TRBJ1-1, with D possibly being TRBD1 (5 bases). Germline V gene sequence: CDR1 MGHDK, CDR2 SYGVNS. The CDR3 loop spans 15 amino acids. Trimming removed 7 bases at V and 5 bases at J, with 20 bases between. Supplemented by reference TRBV25-1 and TRBJ1-1, the full variable domain reads EADIYQTPRYLVIGTGKKITLECSQTMGHDKMYWYQQDPGMELHLIHYSYGVNSTEKGDLSSESTVSRIRTEHFPLTLESARPSHTSQYLCASIQSTGGWTEAFFGQGTRLTVV.

The chain combines TRBV7-6 with TRBJ2-1; 14 nucleotides agree with TRBD2. J lost 1 base, V lost 5 bases, and 4 bases had no gene match. CDR1 is SGHVS, CDR2 FNYEAQ, per germline. This CDR3 region has 17 residues. The DNA of the CDR3 is TGTGCCAGCAGCCCAGGGACTAGCGGGAGATCCTACAATGAGCAGTTCTTC. The encoded protein is CASSPGTSGRSYNEQFF.